This T cell receptor beta chain was sequenced in a study of metastatic and nonmetastatic thyroid tumors. Study information: Comparison of repertoires was carried out across blood and tumor or nodule tissue from malignant and benign thyroid patients.

Among the patients, none had received any treatment before thyroid surgery. Notes on the study in general: It was reported that TCR beta diversity was significantly higher in malignant thyroid tumors than benign nodules, in blood and tumor.

Of note for this clone: Its antigen is not known.

In the original processing: Researchers built a distant-metastasis classifier for papillary thyroid cancer that drew on CDR3 differences across clinicopathological groups. MiXCR reprocessed the PCR reads for TCRdb. TCRdb's processing, not the authors', yielded these V and J calls. The sample records 20,000 or so clones, roughly 26% being singletons. The clonotype comes from a female donor with papillary thyroid cancer or a benign thyroid nodule (not recorded which). Some clones in this sample may be carry-over from other donors' samples. Sequencing used tumor tissue.

The CDR3 spells CISPGRQEFYGYTF. The CDR3, as DNA: TGCATCTCCCCCGGGCGTCAGGAGTTCTATGGCTACACCTTC. The chain uses TRBV20-1 and TRBJ1-2; no firm D call. CDR1 is DFQATT and CDR2 is SNEGSKA in the germline V gene (reference sequence). The CDR3 is 14 residues long.